The 22 T cell receptor beta chains below were found in one sample sequenced in a study of T cell repertoires in cytomegalovirus infection. Their specific antigens are unknown. Using its own MiXCR run on the reads, TCRdb lists one record per CDR3 protein. The table records 900,000 to 950,000 distinct CDR3 sequences, approximately 31% of them present only once. This sample comprised cultured CD8+ T cells from PBMCs, obtained from culture after CMV antigen stimulation. The source is a human donor in good health (CMV status not recorded). Some clones in this sample may be carry-over from other donors' samples.

The chain joins TRBV12-3 or TRBV12-4 to TRBJ1-1; D is unresolved. The V end lost 3 bases, the J end lost 6 bases, and 8 bases lay between the germline ends. The CDR3 consists of 12 residues. For the CDR3, the DNA is TGTGCCAGCAGTTTTGGGCCTCCTGAAGCTTTCTTT. This codes for CASSFGPPEAFF.

This chain uses TRBV7-8 with TRBJ2-1; a possible D gene is TRBD2 (6 bases). In germline, CDR1 is SGHVS, CDR2 FQNEAQ. The CDR3 spans 12 residues. This chain's CDR3 is CTGGSSYNEQFF. CDR3 in DNA: TGTACTGGGGGGAGCTCCTACAATGAGCAGTTCTTC. The complete variable domain, with remaining parts taken from reference TRBV7-8 and TRBJ2-1, reads GAGVSQSPRYKVAKRGQDVALRCDPISGHVSLFWYQQALGQGPEFLTYFQNEAQLDKSGLPSDRFFAERPEGSVSTLKIQRTQQEDSAVYLCTGGSSYNEQFFGPGTRLTVL.

The CDR3 sequence is CASSGDENTEAFF. CDR3 DNA sequence: TGTGCCAGCAGTGGCGATGAGAACACTGAAGCTTTCTTT. This rearrangement joins TRBV6-4 to TRBJ1-1; no firm D call. The CDR3 contains 13 residues. Germline V CDR1 and CDR2: MRHNA, SNTAGT. Trimming removed 4 bases at V and 1 base at J, with 7 bases between.

This clonotype was found a few times. The junction and the germline gene differ at one end; a read error may be behind it. The gene calls are TRBV7-7 and TRBJ2-7; the match to TRBD2 covers 8 bases. The germline V gene has CDR1 SSHAT and CDR2 FNYEAQ (reference sequence). The CDR3 is made up of 15 amino acids. CDR3 nucleotide sequence: TGTGCTAGCAGCTTAAATAGGGGGACTAGCTACGAGCAGTACTTC. It yields the protein CASSLNRGTSYEQYF.

CDR3 residues: CASSYSAAGSDFF. CDR3 nucleotides: TGTGCCAGCAGTTACTCCGCGGCAGGGTCGGATTTCTTT. The rearrangement joins TRBV6-5 to TRBJ1-1; D perhaps matches TRBD1 (5 bases). V lost 0 bases to trimming and J lost 13 bases, with 15 bases between them. The CDR3 has 13 residues. The V gene's germline CDR1 is MNHEY and CDR2 SVGAGI.

The chain is built from TRBV7-6 and TRBJ2-5, with D uncertain. Germline values: CDR1 SGHVS, CDR2 FNYEAQ. Trimming took 5 bases from V and 3 from J, leaving 7 bases between them. The CDR3 loop spans 12 amino acids. The CDR3 sequence: CASSDEEETQYF. DNA for the CDR3: TGTGCCAGCAGCGACGAGGAAGAGACCCAGTACTTC.

This clonotype was seen only a few times. The J gene is TRBJ2-1, the V gene TRBV5-1, with 8 bases matching TRBD2. V gave up 6 bases and J gave up 2 bases; unmatched junction bases: 10. Germline V gives CDR1 SGHRS, CDR2 YFSETQ. The CDR3 is 16 amino acids. The CDR3 here is CASTPGGGFTYNEQFF. The CDR3 DNA sequence: TGCGCCAGCACCCCTGGCGGGGGGTTTACCTACAATGAGCAGTTCTTC.

The gene calls are TRBV9 and TRBJ2-1; 8 bases map to TRBD2. The CDR3 length is 15 residues. V shed 4 bases and J 2 bases; nucleotides not matched to a gene: 5. Germline assignment: CDR1 SGDLS and CDR2 YYNGEE. The CDR3 spells CASSSGGQPYNEQFF. CDR3 in DNA: TGTGCCAGCAGCAGCGGGGGCCAACCCTACAATGAGCAGTTCTTC.

J is TRBJ2-7 and V is TRBV15; TRBD1 matches 7 bases. Germline V gene data show CDR1 as LNHNV and CDR2 as YYDKDF (reference sequence). The CDR3 has 16 residues. V shed 1 base, J shed 2 bases, and the junction held 8 bases outside the gene matches. In nucleotides, the CDR3 is TGTGCCACCAGCAGAGCCTCGACAGGGCCGACCTACGAGCAGTACGTC. As protein: CATSRASTGPTYEQYV.

V usage is TRBV7-6 and J usage is TRBJ2-3, with D maybe TRBD2 (5 bases). The V end lost 5 bases, the J end lost 3 bases, and 12 bases lay between the germline ends. Germline values: CDR1 SGHVS, CDR2 FNYEAQ. The CDR3 sequence is 14 residues long. CDR3 sequence reads: CASSARRGTDTQYF. The CDR3 coding sequence is TGTGCCAGCAGCGCCCGACGGGGTACAGATACGCAGTATTTT.

This clonotype was detected ten times or more. The rearrangement joins TRBV12-3 or TRBV12-4 to TRBJ1-2; D gene ambiguous. Trimming removed 5 bases at V and 8 bases at J, with 18 bases between. The CDR3 totals 14 residues. The CDR3 sequence is CASSQAPLSLGYTF. As DNA, the CDR3 is TGTGCCAGCAGTCAGGCCCCCCTATCACTAGGCTACACCTTC.

The chain combines TRBV6-2 or TRBV6-3 with TRBJ1-6; the D gene is possibly TRBD1 (5 bases). V was pared by 4 bases and J by 10 bases, with 20 bases between. Germline CDR1 MNHEY, CDR2 SVGEGT. The length of the CDR3 is 16 residues. The CDR3 nucleotides read TGTGCCAGCAGTTGGGGCCGTTTCGTGAGTCGGTCACCCCTCCACTTT. Protein sequence: CASSWGRFVSRSPLHF.

This clonotype came up a few times. The chain uses TRBV19 and TRBJ2-1; 7 bases map to TRBD2. The CDR3 loop spans 18 amino acids. With 3 bases clipped from V and 2 bases from J, the junction kept 13 bases outside the gene matches. Germline CDR1 and CDR2: LNHDA and SQIVND (reference sequence). The CDR3 DNA is TGTGCCAGTAGTATTCTAGCGGACTCAAGACTTACCTACAATGAGCAGTTCTTC. It codes for CASSILADSRLTYNEQFF.

This sequence joins TRBV7-9 and TRBJ2-7; 10 bases agree with TRBD1. The CDR3 runs to 15 residues. Germline-derived CDR1 and CDR2 are SEHNR and FQNEAQ (reference sequence). V lost 5 bases and J lost 3; bases outside the gene matches: 7. As DNA, the CDR3 is TGTGCCAGCAGCCCGAGGACAGGGGGACTCTACGAGCAGTACTTC. Translated: CASSPRTGGLYEQYF.

This clonotype was counted between two and nine times. This chain links TRBV6-1 with TRBJ2-3, with D perhaps being TRBD1 or TRBD2 (5 bases each). The CDR3 is made up of 17 amino acids. Per the germline V gene, CDR1 is MNHNS and CDR2 is SASEGT. Trimming left V 2 bases short and J 0 bases short, with 15 bases between. The CDR3: CASSEFPGPSSTDTQYF. The CDR3 DNA is TGTGCCAGCAGTGAATTTCCGGGGCCTAGTAGCACAGATACGCAGTATTTT.

The rearrangement joins TRBV6-6 to TRBJ2-7; D is ambiguous. Germline CDR1 is MNHNY and CDR2 is SVGAGI (reference sequence). The germline V and J ends were trimmed by 0 bases and 3 bases, with 27 bases remaining between them. This CDR3 comprises 20 residues. The CDR3 spells CASSYSIFRPGLDVVYEQYF. In DNA form, the CDR3 reads TGTGCCAGCAGTTACTCGATATTTCGCCCGGGCTTGGACGTGGTCTACGAGCAGTACTTC.

The rearrangement links TRBV27 to TRBJ1-5; D uncertain. The germline V and J ends were trimmed by 0 bases and 3 bases, with 15 bases remaining between them. The CDR3 loop spans 17 amino acids. Germline CDR1 MNHEY, CDR2 SMNVEV (reference sequence). CDR3 nucleotides: TGTGCCAGCAGTTTATCCCCAGCAAACCCGAACAATCAGCCCCAGCATTTT. It encodes CASSLSPANPNNQPQHF.

This clonotype was seen more than once but under ten times. The chain is built from TRBV12-3 or TRBV12-4 and TRBJ1-2; D remains unclear. V gave up 6 bases and J gave up 0 bases, with 14 bases separating them. CDR3 length equals 15 residues. The CDR3 protein is CASSPGLGANYGYTF. The CDR3 DNA reads as TGTGCCAGCAGCCCTGGATTGGGAGCTAACTATGGCTACACCTTC.

Concerning this clonotype: Here the CDR3 omits its conserved ending phenylalanine or tryptophan, so a read error is the likely source. The chain couples TRBV7-6 to TRBJ2-5, with D maybe TRBD1 (5 bases). Germline V gene data show CDR1 as SGHVS and CDR2 as FNYEAQ. This CDR3 has 11 residues. The germline V and J ends were trimmed by 4 bases and 5 bases, with 5 bases remaining between them. CDR3 in amino acids: CASSSGETQYI. CDR3 nucleotide sequence: TGTGCCAGCAGCTCAGGGGAGACCCAGTACATC.

Only a few counts were recorded for this clonotype. The CDR3 spells CASSPEGLAGYNEQFF. In DNA form, the CDR3 reads TGTGCCAGCAGCCCAGAAGGGCTAGCGGGGTACAATGAGCAGTTCTTC. The V and J genes are TRBV3-1 and TRBJ2-1; 9 bases agree with TRBD2. With 4 bases clipped from V and 4 bases from J, the junction kept 8 bases outside the gene matches. The CDR3 has 16 residues. Germline assignment: CDR1 LGHDT and CDR2 YNNKEL (reference sequence).

A few counts support this clonotype. The chain carries TRBV3-1 and TRBJ2-4, with D uncertain. The V and J ends lost 4 bases and 0 bases respectively, with 13 bases between them. The CDR3 totals 16 residues. Per germline, CDR1 LGHDT and CDR2 YNNKEL (reference sequence). The CDR3 sequence: CASSPTRPIAKNIQYF. The CDR3 DNA reads TGTGCCAGCAGCCCCACCAGGCCGATAGCCAAAAACATTCAGTACTTC.

As to this clonotype: A much larger clone differs by one base, so this may be a read error. The chain carries TRBV12-3 or TRBV12-4 and TRBJ2-1; TRBD2 is a possible D gene (5 bases). The CDR3 spans 13 residues. Here the CDR3 DNA reads TGTGTCAGTTCGGACTCCTCCTACAATGAGCAGTTCTTC. As protein: CVSSDSSYNEQFF.